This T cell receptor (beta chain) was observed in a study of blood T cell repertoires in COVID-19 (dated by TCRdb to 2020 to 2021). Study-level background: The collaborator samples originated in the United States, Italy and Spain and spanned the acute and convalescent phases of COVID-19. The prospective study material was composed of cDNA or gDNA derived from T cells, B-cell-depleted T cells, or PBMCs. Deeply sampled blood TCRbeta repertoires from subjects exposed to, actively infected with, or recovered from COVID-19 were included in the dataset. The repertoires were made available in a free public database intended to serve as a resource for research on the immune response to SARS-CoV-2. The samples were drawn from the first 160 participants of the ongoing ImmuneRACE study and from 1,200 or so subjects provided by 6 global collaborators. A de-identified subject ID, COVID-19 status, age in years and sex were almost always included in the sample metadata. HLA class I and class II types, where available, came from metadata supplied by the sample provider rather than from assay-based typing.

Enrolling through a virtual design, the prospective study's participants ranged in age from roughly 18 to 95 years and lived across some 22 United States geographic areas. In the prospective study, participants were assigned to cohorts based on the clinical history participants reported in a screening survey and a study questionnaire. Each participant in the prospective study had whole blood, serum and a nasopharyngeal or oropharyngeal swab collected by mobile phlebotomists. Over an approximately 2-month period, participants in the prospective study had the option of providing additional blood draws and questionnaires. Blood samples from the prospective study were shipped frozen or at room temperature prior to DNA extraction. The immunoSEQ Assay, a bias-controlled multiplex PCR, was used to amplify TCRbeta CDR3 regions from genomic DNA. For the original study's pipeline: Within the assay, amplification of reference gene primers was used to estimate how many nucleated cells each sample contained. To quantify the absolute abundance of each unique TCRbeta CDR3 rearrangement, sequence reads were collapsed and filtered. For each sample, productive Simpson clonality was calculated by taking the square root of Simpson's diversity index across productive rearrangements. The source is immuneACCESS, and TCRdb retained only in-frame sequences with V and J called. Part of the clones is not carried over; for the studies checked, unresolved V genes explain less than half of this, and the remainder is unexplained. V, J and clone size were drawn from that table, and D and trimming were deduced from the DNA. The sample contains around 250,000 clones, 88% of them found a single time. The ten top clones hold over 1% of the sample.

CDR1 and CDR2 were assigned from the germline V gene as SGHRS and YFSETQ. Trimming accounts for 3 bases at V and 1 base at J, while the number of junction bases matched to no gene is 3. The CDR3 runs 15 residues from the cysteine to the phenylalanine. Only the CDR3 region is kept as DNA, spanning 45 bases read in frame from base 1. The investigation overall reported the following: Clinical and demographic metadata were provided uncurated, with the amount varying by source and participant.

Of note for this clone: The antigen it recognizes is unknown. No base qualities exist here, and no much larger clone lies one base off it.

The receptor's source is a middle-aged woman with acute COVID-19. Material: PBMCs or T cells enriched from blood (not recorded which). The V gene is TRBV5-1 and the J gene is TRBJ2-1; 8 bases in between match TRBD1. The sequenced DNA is TGCGCCAGCAGCTGGGGACAGGTTTCCTACAATGAGCAGTTCTTC. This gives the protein CASSWGQVSYNEQFF.